The following is a T cell receptor (beta chain) sequence with its context. This record belongs to a study of blood T cell repertoires in COVID-19. TCRdb's copy holds only in-frame clones and misses some; the assay was immunoSEQ multiplex PCR. The table records a few hundred thousand clones, approximately 90% of them present only once. The V and J ends lost 0 bases and 3 bases respectively, with 9 bases between them. CDR3 size: 15 residues. Germline CDR1 is SGDLS and CDR2 is YYNGEE. The chain couples TRBV9 to TRBJ2-2; D is unclear. The sequence came from a woman aged 40-49 years with acute COVID-19. Sequenced sample: PBMCs or T cells enriched from blood (not recorded which). The DNA for the CDR3 is TGTGCCAGCAGCGTAGCTCTCGGAGACACCGGGGAGCTGTTTTTT. This gives the protein CASSVALGDTGELFF. The whole variable domain, remainder taken from reference TRBV9 and TRBJ2-2, is DSGVTQTPKHLITATGQRVTLRCSPRSGDLSVYWYQQSLDQGLQFLIQYYNGEERAKGNILERFSAQQFPDLHSELNLSSLELGDSALYFCASSVALGDTGELFFGEGSRLTVL.